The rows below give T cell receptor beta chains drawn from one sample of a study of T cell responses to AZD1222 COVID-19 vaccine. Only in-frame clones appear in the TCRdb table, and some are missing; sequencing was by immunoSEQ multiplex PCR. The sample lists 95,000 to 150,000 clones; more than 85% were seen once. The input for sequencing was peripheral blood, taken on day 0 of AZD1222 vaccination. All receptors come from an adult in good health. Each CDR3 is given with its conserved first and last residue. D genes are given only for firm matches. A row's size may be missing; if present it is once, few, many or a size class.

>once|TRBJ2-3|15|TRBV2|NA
CASSEAGESTDTQYF
TGTGCCAGCAGTGAAGCGGGAGAGAGCACAGATACGCAGTATTTT
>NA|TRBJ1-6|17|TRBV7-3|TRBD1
CASSFGVGQGNNSPLHF
TGTGCCAGCAGCTTTGGTGTTGGACAGGGAAATAATTCACCCCTCCACTTT
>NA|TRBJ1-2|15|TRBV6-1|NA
CASSEAGGRAMGYTF
TGTGCCAGCAGTGAAGCTGGGGGACGGGCTATGGGCTACACCTTC
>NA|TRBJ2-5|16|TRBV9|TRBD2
CASSPGSAGDQETQYF
TGTGCCAGCAGTCCAGGGAGCGCGGGGGACCAAGAGACCCAGTACTTC
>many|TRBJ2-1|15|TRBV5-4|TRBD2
CASSFPGAGVNEQFF
TGTGCCAGCAGCTTTCCGGGAGCGGGAGTAAATGAGCAGTTCTTC
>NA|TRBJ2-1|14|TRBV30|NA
CAWSVGLAYNEQFF
TGTGCCTGGAGTGTAGGCCTAGCTTACAATGAGCAGTTCTTC
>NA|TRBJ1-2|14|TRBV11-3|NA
CASSPGGQTYGYTF
TGTGCCAGCAGCCCGGGGGGACAAACCTATGGCTACACCTTC
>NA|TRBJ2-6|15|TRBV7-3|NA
CASSLTGVGANVLTF
TGTGCCAGCAGCTTAACAGGGGTCGGGGCCAACGTCCTGACTTTC
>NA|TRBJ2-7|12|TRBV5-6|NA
CASSLDSDEQYF
TGTGCCAGCAGCTTGGATAGCGACGAGCAGTACTTC
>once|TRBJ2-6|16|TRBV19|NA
CASSPGHLSGANVLTF
TGTGCCAGTAGTCCCGGACACCTATCTGGGGCCAACGTCCTGACTTTC
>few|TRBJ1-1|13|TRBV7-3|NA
CASSPGWRTEAFF
TGTGCCAGCAGCCCCGGATGGCGTACTGAAGCTTTCTTT
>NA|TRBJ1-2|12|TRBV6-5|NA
CASSYGYYGYTF
TGTGCCAGCAGTTACGGTTATTATGGCTACACCTTC
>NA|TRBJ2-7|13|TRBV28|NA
CASSLFPGYEQYF
TGTGCCAGCAGTTTGTTCCCGGGTTACGAGCAGTACTTC
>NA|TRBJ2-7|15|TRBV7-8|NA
CASSPGRDRGDEQYF
TGTGCCAGCAGCCCCGGCCGGGACCGTGGGGACGAGCAGTACTTC
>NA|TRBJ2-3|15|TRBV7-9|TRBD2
CASSLIGGAVDTQYF
TGTGCCAGCAGCTTAATCGGGGGGGCCGTAGATACGCAGTATTTT
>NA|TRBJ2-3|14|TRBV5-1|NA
CASRLAGRGDTQYF
TGCGCCAGCAGGCTTGCGGGAAGGGGAGATACGCAGTATTTT
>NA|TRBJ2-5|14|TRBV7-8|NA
CASSLGGRDETQYF
TGTGCCAGCAGCTTAGGGGGCAGGGATGAGACCCAGTACTTC
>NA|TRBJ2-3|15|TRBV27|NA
CASSSPGLFTDTQYF
TGTGCCAGCAGTTCGCCGGGACTTTTCACAGATACGCAGTATTTT
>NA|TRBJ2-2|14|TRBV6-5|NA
CASLGGGNTGELFF
TGTGCCAGCCTTGGGGGCGGGAACACCGGGGAGCTGTTTTTT
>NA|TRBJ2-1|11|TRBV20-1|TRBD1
CSARHRDREFF
TGCAGTGCTAGGCACCGGGACAGGGAGTTCTTC
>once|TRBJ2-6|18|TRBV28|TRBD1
CASSLRDRGLSGANVLTF
TGTGCCAGCAGCCTGCGGGACAGGGGCCTCTCTGGGGCCAACGTCCTGACTTTC
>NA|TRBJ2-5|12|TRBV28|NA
CASSRRSGTQYF
TGTGCCAGCAGTCGCAGGTCGGGAACCCAGTACTTC
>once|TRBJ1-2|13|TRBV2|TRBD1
CASSEVAGGSYTF
TGTGCCAGCAGTGAAGTGGCAGGGGGGAGCTACACCTTC
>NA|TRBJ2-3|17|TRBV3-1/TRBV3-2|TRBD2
CASSLTGAGGYTDTQYF
TGTGCCAGCAGCCTTACCGGAGCGGGGGGCTACACAGATACGCAGTATTTT
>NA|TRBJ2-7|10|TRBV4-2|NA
CASSQGEQYF
TGTGCCAGCAGCCAAGGCGAGCAGTACTTC
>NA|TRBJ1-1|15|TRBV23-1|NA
CASSPWRFRNTEAFF
TGCGCCAGCAGTCCTTGGCGGTTCCGTAACACTGAAGCTTTCTTT
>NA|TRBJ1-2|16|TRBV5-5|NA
CASSLGRGLANYGYTF
TGTGCCAGCAGCTTGGGGCGGGGTTTGGCTAACTATGGCTACACCTTC
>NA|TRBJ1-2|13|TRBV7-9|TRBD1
CASSLQGEYGYTF
TGTGCCAGCAGCCTTCAGGGGGAATATGGCTACACCTTC
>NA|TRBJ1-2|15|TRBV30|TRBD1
CAWRGQGGLSYGYTF
TGTGCCTGGAGGGGACAGGGGGGGCTTAGCTATGGCTACACCTTC
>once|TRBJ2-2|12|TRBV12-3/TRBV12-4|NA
CASSPKPGELFF
TGTGCCAGCAGTCCTAAGCCGGGGGAGCTGTTTTTT
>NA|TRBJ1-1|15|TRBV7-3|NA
CASSLDGGAGSEAFF
TGTGCCAGCAGCTTAGATGGTGGCGCGGGTTCCGAAGCTTTCTTT
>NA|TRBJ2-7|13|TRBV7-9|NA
CASSEGVFDEQYF
TGTGCCAGCAGCGAGGGGGTATTCGACGAGCAGTACTTC
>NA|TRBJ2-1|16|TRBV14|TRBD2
CASSQVRLAGYNEQFF
TGTGCCAGCAGCCAAGTGAGACTAGCGGGGTACAATGAGCAGTTCTTC
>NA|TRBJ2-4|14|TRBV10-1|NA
CASSEDGAKNIQYF
TGCGCCAGCAGTGAGGATGGTGCCAAAAACATTCAGTACTTC
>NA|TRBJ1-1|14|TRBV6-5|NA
CASRYTGGDTEAFF
TGTGCCAGCAGGTATACGGGGGGAGACACTGAAGCTTTCTTT
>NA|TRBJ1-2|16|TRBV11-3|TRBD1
CASSNNNRGGDYGYTF
TGTGCCAGCAGCAATAATAACAGGGGTGGGGACTATGGCTACACCTTC
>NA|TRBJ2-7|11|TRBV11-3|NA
CASLSTDRLYF
TGTGCCAGCCTTTCGACGGACCGGTTGTACTTC
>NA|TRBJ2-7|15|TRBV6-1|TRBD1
CASSEMGTGGYEQYF
TGTGCCAGCAGTGAGATGGGGACAGGAGGATACGAGCAGTACTTC
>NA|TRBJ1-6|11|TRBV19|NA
CASSMNSPLHF
TGTGCCAGTAGTATGAATTCACCCCTCCACTTT